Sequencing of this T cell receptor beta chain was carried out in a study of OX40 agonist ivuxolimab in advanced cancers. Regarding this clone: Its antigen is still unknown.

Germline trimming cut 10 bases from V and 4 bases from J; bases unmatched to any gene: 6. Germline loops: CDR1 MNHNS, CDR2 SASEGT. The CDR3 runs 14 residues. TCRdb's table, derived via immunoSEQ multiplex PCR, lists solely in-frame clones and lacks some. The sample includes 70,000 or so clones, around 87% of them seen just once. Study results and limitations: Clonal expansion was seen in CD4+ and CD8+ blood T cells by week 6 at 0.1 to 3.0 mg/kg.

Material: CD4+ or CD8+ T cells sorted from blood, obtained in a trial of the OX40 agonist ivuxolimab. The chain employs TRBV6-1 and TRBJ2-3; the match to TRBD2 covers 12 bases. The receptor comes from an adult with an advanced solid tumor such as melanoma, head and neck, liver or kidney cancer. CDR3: CATQTSGGADTQYF. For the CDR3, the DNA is TGTGCCACCCAGACTAGCGGGGGAGCAGATACGCAGTATTTT.